This T cell receptor (beta chain) was recovered during a study of blood T cells in healthy people across ages. The length of the CDR3 is 12 residues. CDR1 is SQVTM and CDR2 is ANQGSEA in the germline V gene. Trimming cost V 7 bases and J 1 base, with 11 bases left between them. Alongside a J-beta primer mix, a sample-barcoded 5' primer served in a second PCR lasting roughly 6 to 11 cycles. TCRdb reprocessed the 5' RACE reads via MiXCR and lists one record per CDR3 protein. Altogether over 750,000 distinct CDR3 sequences are present, 20% to 25% being singletons, with the ten largest covering 9.4%. In addition, the sample was reused for a study of T cells of mothers and their children.

Input material: blood. This TCR derives from a boy between 10 and 17 years old in good health. This chain joins TRBV29-1 and TRBJ2-7; a weak D match, TRBD1 (6 bases). The CDR3 DNA reads TGCAGCGCCGGGACAAATTCCTACGAGCAGTACTTC. Its protein product is CSAGTNSYEQYF.